The clone carrying this TCR beta chain was counted a single time. In the original processing: Amplification from reference gene primers served as the basis for estimated nucleated cell counts. Generated by immunoSEQ multiplex PCR, the TCRdb table keeps only in-frame clones and is missing some. That table is the source of V, J and clone size, and D and trimming were worked out from the DNA. The sample lists 90,000 to 120,000 clones, 75% to 95% seen once, with approximately 5.6% in the top ten. This specimen comes from a study of blood T cell repertoires in COVID-19. Unmatched junction bases numbered 9, after V lost 2 bases and J lost 4 bases. Germline V gene sequence: CDR1 SGHKS, CDR2 YYEKEE (reference sequence). The CDR3 contains 16 residues.

The receptor's source is a human donor in a cohort sampled during active COVID-19. The chain uses TRBV5-5 and TRBJ1-2; TRBD1 matches 9 bases. Sequencing input: peripheral blood. The CDR3 coding sequence is TGTGCCAGCAGCTTACGGACAGGGGCCCTACCCTATGGCTACACCTTC. Translation: CASSLRTGALPYGYTF.